The rows below give T cell receptor beta chains drawn from one sample of a study of naive and memory T cell subsets. TCRdb reprocessed the UMI-ligation and nested PCR reads via MiXCR and lists one record per CDR3 protein. Counted here are more than 30,000 distinct CDR3 sequences, around 10% occurring once; the ten biggest clones make up 3.5% to 5%. The sample here was skin, taken from a tuberculin skin test site. The receptors were sampled from an adult in good health. Each CDR3 is given with its conserved first and last residue. Fields, in order: D gene, V gene, J gene, clone size, CDR3 protein, CDR3 DNA. D genes are given only for firm matches. Clone size is shown for a subset of rows, as once, few, many or a class of expanded clone.

D gene: NA
V gene: TRBV29-1
J gene: TRBJ2-1
clone size: many
CDR3 protein: CSVALAVGYNEQFF
CDR3 DNA: TGCAGCGTTGCCTTAGCGGTCGGCTACAATGAGCAGTTCTTC

D gene: TRBD1
V gene: TRBV9
J gene: TRBJ2-3
clone size: few
CDR3 protein: CASSPGDRRRTDTQYF
CDR3 DNA: TGTGCCAGCAGCCCAGGGGACAGGAGACGCACAGATACGCAGTATTTT

D gene: TRBD1
V gene: TRBV11-3
J gene: TRBJ1-1
clone size: NA
CDR3 protein: CASSFTGEGTEAFF
CDR3 DNA: TGTGCCAGCAGCTTTACAGGGGAGGGCACTGAAGCTTTCTTT

D gene: NA
V gene: TRBV12-3/TRBV12-4
J gene: TRBJ2-5
clone size: many
CDR3 protein: CASSLRQPLQETQYF
CDR3 DNA: TGTGCCAGCAGTTTAAGACAGCCACTGCAAGAGACCCAGTACTTC

D gene: TRBD1
V gene: TRBV5-1
J gene: TRBJ2-5
clone size: NA
CDR3 protein: CASSLVGQGGPETQYF
CDR3 DNA: TGCGCCAGCAGCTTGGTCGGACAGGGGGGGCCAGAGACCCAGTACTTC

D gene: NA
V gene: TRBV29-1
J gene: TRBJ1-5
clone size: few
CDR3 protein: CSVTTGAGQPQHF
CDR3 DNA: TGCAGCGTAACGACAGGAGCCGGTCAGCCCCAGCATTTT

D gene: TRBD1
V gene: TRBV28
J gene: TRBJ1-2
clone size: many
CDR3 protein: CASSPGQGDLGYTF
CDR3 DNA: TGTGCCAGCAGCCCGGGACAGGGGGACTTAGGCTACACCTTC

D gene: NA
V gene: TRBV29-1
J gene: TRBJ2-7
clone size: many
CDR3 protein: CSVEDPQGEYEQYF
CDR3 DNA: TGCAGCGTTGAAGACCCACAGGGAGAGTACGAGCAGTACTTC

D gene: TRBD1
V gene: TRBV27
J gene: TRBJ1-6
clone size: NA
CDR3 protein: CASSLQGDNSPLHF
CDR3 DNA: TGTGCCAGCAGTTTACAGGGGGATAATTCACCCCTCCACTTT

D gene: TRBD1
V gene: TRBV18
J gene: TRBJ2-7
clone size: few
CDR3 protein: CASSDRVGEQYF
CDR3 DNA: TGTGCCAGCTCCGACAGGGTCGGGGAGCAGTACTTC

D gene: NA
V gene: TRBV7-2
J gene: TRBJ2-7
clone size: few
CDR3 protein: CASSREPAGVRYEQYF
CDR3 DNA: TGTGCCAGCAGCCGTGAGCCAGCGGGTGTTCGCTACGAGCAGTACTTC

D gene: TRBD1
V gene: TRBV29-1
J gene: TRBJ2-2
clone size: NA
CDR3 protein: CSAGDRGLTGELFF
CDR3 DNA: TGCAGCGCGGGGGACAGGGGGCTCACCGGGGAGCTGTTTTTT

D gene: NA
V gene: TRBV20-1
J gene: TRBJ2-7
clone size: many
CDR3 protein: CSASTFYEQYF
CDR3 DNA: TGCAGTGCTAGTACGTTCTACGAGCAGTACTTC

D gene: TRBD1
V gene: TRBV10-3
J gene: TRBJ1-5
clone size: many
CDR3 protein: CAISHTGGHQPQHF
CDR3 DNA: TGTGCCATCAGTCATACAGGGGGGCATCAGCCCCAGCATTTT

D gene: NA
V gene: TRBV5-1
J gene: TRBJ1-1
clone size: NA
CDR3 protein: CASSLDSRGTEAFF
CDR3 DNA: TGCGCCAGCAGCTTGGATTCCAGGGGCACTGAAGCTTTCTTT

D gene: NA
V gene: TRBV27
J gene: TRBJ2-5
clone size: many
CDR3 protein: CASRGHLQETQYF
CDR3 DNA: TGTGCCTCGCGGGGACACCTACAAGAGACCCAGTACTTC

D gene: NA
V gene: TRBV20-1
J gene: TRBJ2-3
clone size: many
CDR3 protein: CSAGPVGTNTDTQYF
CDR3 DNA: TGCAGTGCTGGTCCAGTTGGCACTAACACAGATACGCAGTATTTT

D gene: TRBD2
V gene: TRBV11-2
J gene: TRBJ2-1
clone size: medium-sized
CDR3 protein: CASSLEGLAGYNEQFF
CDR3 DNA: TGTGCCAGCAGCTTAGAGGGACTAGCGGGGTACAATGAGCAGTTCTTC

D gene: TRBD1
V gene: TRBV18
J gene: TRBJ2-1
clone size: many
CDR3 protein: CASSETGEQFF
CDR3 DNA: TGTGCCAGCTCAGAGACAGGGGAGCAGTTCTTC

D gene: NA
V gene: TRBV19
J gene: TRBJ1-5
clone size: medium-sized
CDR3 protein: CASSIGQSNQPQHF
CDR3 DNA: TGTGCCAGTAGTATTGGACAGAGCAATCAGCCCCAGCATTTT

D gene: NA
V gene: TRBV12-3/TRBV12-4
J gene: TRBJ2-1
clone size: many
CDR3 protein: CASSWGVTRAYNEQFF
CDR3 DNA: TGTGCCAGCAGTTGGGGGGTGACTAGGGCCTACAATGAGCAGTTCTTC

D gene: TRBD1
V gene: TRBV7-9
J gene: TRBJ2-2
clone size: medium-sized
CDR3 protein: CASSAAGTGAGELFF
CDR3 DNA: TGTGCCAGCAGCGCAGCCGGGACAGGGGCCGGGGAGCTGTTTTTT

D gene: TRBD2
V gene: TRBV5-4
J gene: TRBJ2-2
clone size: many
CDR3 protein: CASSRGTSGEANTGELFF
CDR3 DNA: TGTGCCAGCAGCCGAGGGACTAGCGGGGAGGCGAACACCGGGGAGCTGTTTTTT

D gene: NA
V gene: TRBV19
J gene: TRBJ1-5
clone size: NA
CDR3 protein: CASRRTAENQPQHF
CDR3 DNA: TGTGCCAGTCGCCGGACAGCCGAGAATCAGCCCCAGCATTTT

D gene: NA
V gene: TRBV30
J gene: TRBJ2-1
clone size: NA
CDR3 protein: CAWNQLNEQFF
CDR3 DNA: TGTGCCTGGAACCAACTTAATGAGCAGTTCTTC

D gene: TRBD2
V gene: TRBV3-1
J gene: TRBJ2-7
clone size: few
CDR3 protein: CASSPKPRTSGYSYEQYF
CDR3 DNA: TGTGCCAGCAGCCCCAAGCCTCGGACTAGCGGGTACTCCTACGAGCAGTACTTC

D gene: TRBD1
V gene: TRBV20-1
J gene: TRBJ2-7
clone size: few
CDR3 protein: CSVSNRGTYEQYF
CDR3 DNA: TGCAGTGTTTCGAACAGGGGTACCTACGAGCAGTACTTC

D gene: NA
V gene: TRBV7-3
J gene: TRBJ2-5
clone size: NA
CDR3 protein: CASSLSAQETQYF
CDR3 DNA: TGTGCCAGCAGCTTATCGGCCCAAGAGACCCAGTACTTC

D gene: TRBD2
V gene: TRBV7-8
J gene: TRBJ2-1
clone size: NA
CDR3 protein: CASSFWTSPSYNEQFF
CDR3 DNA: TGTGCCAGCAGCTTTTGGACTAGTCCTTCCTACAATGAGCAGTTCTTC

D gene: TRBD1
V gene: TRBV4-1
J gene: TRBJ1-3
clone size: NA
CDR3 protein: CASSQDRGQFSGNTIYF
CDR3 DNA: TGCGCCAGCAGCCAAGACAGGGGGCAATTCTCTGGAAACACCATATATTTT

D gene: NA
V gene: TRBV10-3
J gene: TRBJ2-4
clone size: many
CDR3 protein: CAISESPLAKNIQYF
CDR3 DNA: TGTGCCATCAGTGAGTCCCCGCTAGCCAAAAACATTCAGTACTTC

D gene: TRBD2
V gene: TRBV12-3/TRBV12-4
J gene: TRBJ2-7
clone size: few
CDR3 protein: CASRLTSGSNYEQYF
CDR3 DNA: TGTGCCAGCAGACTGACTAGCGGGAGTAACTACGAGCAGTACTTC

D gene: NA
V gene: TRBV7-8
J gene: TRBJ2-6
clone size: few
CDR3 protein: CASSLIVADVSGANVLTF
CDR3 DNA: TGTGCCAGCAGCTTAATAGTAGCCGATGTCTCTGGGGCCAACGTCCTGACTTTC

D gene: TRBD2
V gene: TRBV20-1
J gene: TRBJ2-1
clone size: many
CDR3 protein: CSASGRSYNEQFF
CDR3 DNA: TGCAGTGCTAGCGGGAGGAGTTACAATGAGCAGTTCTTC

D gene: TRBD1
V gene: TRBV28
J gene: TRBJ2-5
clone size: many
CDR3 protein: CASSSGTGGKETQYF
CDR3 DNA: TGTGCCAGCAGTTCAGGGACAGGGGGCAAAGAGACCCAGTACTTC

D gene: TRBD2
V gene: TRBV5-4
J gene: TRBJ2-3
clone size: many
CDR3 protein: CASSLTSGGADTQYF
CDR3 DNA: TGTGCCAGCAGCTTGACTAGCGGGGGGGCAGATACGCAGTATTTT

D gene: TRBD2
V gene: TRBV7-9
J gene: TRBJ2-5
clone size: many
CDR3 protein: CASSTTSGRLQETQYF
CDR3 DNA: TGTGCCAGCAGCACAACTAGCGGGAGGTTACAAGAGACCCAGTACTTC

D gene: NA
V gene: TRBV29-1
J gene: TRBJ1-2
clone size: NA
CDR3 protein: CSVVRGDYGYTF
CDR3 DNA: TGCAGCGTTGTAAGGGGTGACTATGGCTACACCTTC

D gene: TRBD1
V gene: TRBV5-1
J gene: TRBJ2-1
clone size: NA
CDR3 protein: CASSLGDRDYNEQFF
CDR3 DNA: TGCGCCAGCAGCTTGGGGGACAGAGATTACAATGAGCAGTTCTTC

D gene: NA
V gene: TRBV12-3/TRBV12-4
J gene: TRBJ2-1
clone size: NA
CDR3 protein: CASSLVYNEQFF
CDR3 DNA: TGTGCCAGCAGTTTAGTTTACAATGAGCAGTTCTTC

D gene: TRBD1
V gene: TRBV2
J gene: TRBJ2-3
clone size: NA
CDR3 protein: CASDFGGGTGGTDTQYF
CDR3 DNA: TGTGCCAGCGATTTCGGCGGCGGGACAGGGGGCACAGATACGCAGTATTTT

D gene: NA
V gene: TRBV11-2
J gene: TRBJ2-7
clone size: medium-sized
CDR3 protein: CASSPGRLQYF
CDR3 DNA: TGTGCCAGCAGCCCCGGGCGGCTCCAATACTTC

D gene: NA
V gene: TRBV21-1
J gene: TRBJ2-5
clone size: few
CDR3 protein: CASSYRGTPLAQETQYF
CDR3 DNA: TGTGCCAGCAGCTACAGGGGGACCCCTCTAGCTCAAGAGACCCAGTACTTC

D gene: TRBD1
V gene: TRBV5-1
J gene: TRBJ2-3
clone size: many
CDR3 protein: CASSWTGWSSDTQYF
CDR3 DNA: TGCGCCAGCAGCTGGACAGGGTGGTCATCAGATACGCAGTATTTT

D gene: NA
V gene: TRBV12-3/TRBV12-4
J gene: TRBJ1-5
clone size: NA
CDR3 protein: CASRTDNQPQHF
CDR3 DNA: TGTGCCAGTAGGACAGACAATCAGCCCCAGCATTTT

D gene: NA
V gene: TRBV30
J gene: TRBJ2-7
clone size: NA
CDR3 protein: CAWSVLAKSHQPYEQYF
CDR3 DNA: TGTGCCTGGAGTGTACTGGCAAAATCTCACCAGCCCTACGAGCAGTACTTC

D gene: TRBD2
V gene: TRBV11-3
J gene: TRBJ2-1
clone size: many
CDR3 protein: CASSLVASGEQFF
CDR3 DNA: TGTGCCAGCAGCTTAGTGGCTAGCGGTGAGCAGTTCTTC

D gene: TRBD1
V gene: TRBV7-9
J gene: TRBJ1-5
clone size: many
CDR3 protein: CASSPETGDGQPQHF
CDR3 DNA: TGTGCCAGCAGCCCAGAGACAGGGGACGGTCAGCCCCAGCATTTT

D gene: TRBD2
V gene: TRBV20-1
J gene: TRBJ2-7
clone size: many
CDR3 protein: CSAQVRASGHLEQYF
CDR3 DNA: TGCAGTGCCCAGGTACGGGCTAGCGGACACCTGGAGCAGTACTTC

D gene: TRBD2
V gene: TRBV24-1
J gene: TRBJ2-3
clone size: few
CDR3 protein: CATSAPRGAGSTDTQYF
CDR3 DNA: TGTGCCACGAGTGCCCCTAGGGGAGCGGGGAGCACAGATACGCAGTATTTT

D gene: NA
V gene: TRBV29-1
J gene: TRBJ2-5
clone size: NA
CDR3 protein: CSVSAGVQETQYF
CDR3 DNA: TGCAGCGTTAGTGCAGGGGTCCAAGAGACCCAGTACTTC

D gene: NA
V gene: TRBV2
J gene: TRBJ2-7
clone size: NA
CDR3 protein: CASTRSEVSHREQYF
CDR3 DNA: TGTGCCAGCACCCGATCCGAGGTATCTCACCGGGAGCAGTACTTC

D gene: NA
V gene: TRBV12-3/TRBV12-4
J gene: TRBJ2-5
clone size: many
CDR3 protein: CASGLGGVQETQYF
CDR3 DNA: TGTGCCAGCGGCCTGGGCGGGGTCCAAGAGACCCAGTACTTC

D gene: TRBD1
V gene: TRBV6-6
J gene: TRBJ1-2
clone size: NA
CDR3 protein: CASIHAGTGVLYGYTF
CDR3 DNA: TGTGCCAGCATCCACGCTGGGACAGGAGTTCTCTATGGCTACACCTTC